These T cell receptor beta chains were read from a single sample in a study of cytotoxic CD8 clonotypes in ibrutinib-treated CLL. Here immunoSEQ multiplex PCR was the method, and the copy in TCRdb shows in-frame clones only, minus some. The sample gives more than 85,000 clones, roughly 80% of which show up once; roughly 24% is in the top ten. This specimen was PBMCs, taken after 24 months of ibrutinib treatment. The source of these receptors is a human donor with chronic lymphocytic leukemia. Both conserved end residues are part of each CDR3. The order of the fields is CDR3 DNA, CDR3 protein, J gene, V gene, D gene, clone size. A D gene is named only where the DNA matches it firmly. Part of the rows lack a size; the others show once, few, many or a class for expanded clones.

CDR3nt: TGTGCCAGCAGCCTCCATGGGGGAGGCGAAGCTTTCTTT
CDR3aa: CASSLHGGGEAFF
j_gene: TRBJ1-1
v_gene: TRBV4-2
d_gene: -
abundance: -

CDR3nt: TGTGCCAGCAGTAGGGACTCCGGCGAGCAGTCGTACTTC
CDR3aa: CASSRDSGEQSYF
j_gene: TRBJ2-5
v_gene: TRBV6-6
d_gene: -
abundance: -

CDR3nt: TGTGCCAGCAGCCAAGGACAGACCTTGAGCTCCTACAATGAGCAGTTCTTC
CDR3aa: CASSQGQTLSSYNEQFF
j_gene: TRBJ2-1
v_gene: TRBV7-6
d_gene: -
abundance: -

CDR3nt: TGTGCCAGCAGCGGGGCTCCCAATGAGCAGTTCTTC
CDR3aa: CASSGAPNEQFF
j_gene: TRBJ2-1
v_gene: TRBV21-1
d_gene: -
abundance: -

CDR3nt: TGTGCCAGCAGCTCTGGACTAGCGGGGGACATAAGGTATTTT
CDR3aa: CASSSGLAGDIRYF
j_gene: TRBJ2-3
v_gene: TRBV11-2
d_gene: TRBD2
abundance: -

CDR3nt: TGTGCCACCGTACCTTCTGACAGGTCGGTTGGCTACACCTTC
CDR3aa: CATVPSDRSVGYTF
j_gene: TRBJ1-2
v_gene: TRBV10-3
d_gene: -
abundance: -

CDR3nt: TGTGCCAGCAGTAAGGAGGGGGCGCTTTCGGACTATGGCTACACCTTC
CDR3aa: CASSKEGALSDYGYTF
j_gene: TRBJ1-2
v_gene: TRBV27
d_gene: TRBD1
abundance: -

CDR3nt: TGTGCCAGCAGTTTAAGTGACCGCAAAGACTACACCTTC
CDR3aa: CASSLSDRKDYTF
j_gene: TRBJ1-2
v_gene: TRBV28
d_gene: -
abundance: -

CDR3nt: TGTGCCAGCAGCTTGACCGGACATATCCACGAGCAGTACTTC
CDR3aa: CASSLTGHIHEQYF
j_gene: TRBJ2-7
v_gene: TRBV5-6
d_gene: -
abundance: -

CDR3nt: TGTGCCTGGACAAAAGGGGGCGCAGGGGGCTACACCTTC
CDR3aa: CAWTKGGAGGYTF
j_gene: TRBJ1-2
v_gene: TRBV30
d_gene: TRBD1
abundance: -

CDR3nt: TGTGCCAGTAGTACCGGGACAGGCCTCTTAATGTGGAATGGCTACACCTTC
CDR3aa: CASSTGTGLLMWNGYTF
j_gene: TRBJ1-2
v_gene: TRBV19
d_gene: TRBD1
abundance: -

CDR3nt: TGTGCCAGCAGCCGGGAGGTCTCTGGAAACACCATATATTTT
CDR3aa: CASSREVSGNTIYF
j_gene: TRBJ1-3
v_gene: TRBV6-5
d_gene: -
abundance: -

CDR3nt: TGCAGCGTCAAGCGGGGCGTCCCAGATACGCAGTATTTT
CDR3aa: CSVKRGVPDTQYF
j_gene: TRBJ2-3
v_gene: TRBV29-1
d_gene: TRBD2
abundance: -

CDR3nt: TGTGCCAGCAGCTTAGAGGCCAGGGGATACGAGCAGTACTTC
CDR3aa: CASSLEARGYEQYF
j_gene: TRBJ2-7
v_gene: TRBV7-8
d_gene: -
abundance: -

CDR3nt: TGTGCCACCAGCAGAGATAAAGGGGCCGAGACCCAGTACTTC
CDR3aa: CATSRDKGAETQYF
j_gene: TRBJ2-5
v_gene: TRBV15
d_gene: -
abundance: -

CDR3nt: TGTGCCAGCAGCTCGGACCCGGGGGCTGGAAACACCATATATTTT
CDR3aa: CASSSDPGAGNTIYF
j_gene: TRBJ1-3
v_gene: TRBV11-3
d_gene: -
abundance: -

CDR3nt: TGTGCCAGCAGCTCTCTAACCAATCAGCCCCAGCATTTT
CDR3aa: CASSSLTNQPQHF
j_gene: TRBJ1-5
v_gene: TRBV7-2
d_gene: -
abundance: many

CDR3nt: TGCGCCAGCAGCTTGGACGGGAATCAGCCCCAGCATTTT
CDR3aa: CASSLDGNQPQHF
j_gene: TRBJ1-5
v_gene: TRBV5-1
d_gene: -
abundance: -

CDR3nt: TGCGCCAGCAGCGCCCACCAGGGACCGGGTCAGCCCCAGCATTTT
CDR3aa: CASSAHQGPGQPQHF
j_gene: TRBJ1-5
v_gene: TRBV4-1
d_gene: -
abundance: -

CDR3nt: TGTGCCAGCAGCCTCCGGGACAGGGGCTACAATGAGCAGTTCTTC
CDR3aa: CASSLRDRGYNEQFF
j_gene: TRBJ2-1
v_gene: TRBV7-8
d_gene: TRBD1
abundance: many

CDR3nt: TGCGCCAGCAGCTTGGGCCCACAGGGGACGAACACTGAAGCTTTCTTT
CDR3aa: CASSLGPQGTNTEAFF
j_gene: TRBJ1-1
v_gene: TRBV5-1
d_gene: TRBD1
abundance: -

CDR3nt: TGCGCCAGCAGCTCCCGGGGAGCCAGCTACGAGCAGTACTTC
CDR3aa: CASSSRGASYEQYF
j_gene: TRBJ2-7
v_gene: TRBV5-1
d_gene: -
abundance: -

CDR3nt: TGTGCCAGCAGCTTAGCAGGGAGGAAACATAGCAATCAGCCCCAGCATTTT
CDR3aa: CASSLAGRKHSNQPQHF
j_gene: TRBJ1-5
v_gene: TRBV7-8
d_gene: -
abundance: -

CDR3nt: TGTGCCAGTAGTATAATGGACTCCTACACCGGGGAGCTGTTTTTT
CDR3aa: CASSIMDSYTGELFF
j_gene: TRBJ2-2
v_gene: TRBV19
d_gene: -
abundance: -

CDR3nt: TGTGCCATCAGTGAGGGACGCCCGTTGAGTGGAAACACCATATATTTT
CDR3aa: CAISEGRPLSGNTIYF
j_gene: TRBJ1-3
v_gene: TRBV10-3
d_gene: -
abundance: -

CDR3nt: TGTGCCAGCAGTGAAGCCCCCAGGGGCGACACAGATACGCAGTATTTT
CDR3aa: CASSEAPRGDTDTQYF
j_gene: TRBJ2-3
v_gene: TRBV6-1
d_gene: -
abundance: once

CDR3nt: TGTGCCAGCAGTCTCGGACCTTACAATGAGCAGTTCTTC
CDR3aa: CASSLGPYNEQFF
j_gene: TRBJ2-1
v_gene: TRBV6-5
d_gene: -
abundance: -

CDR3nt: TGTGCCAGCAGCCAACCGGGCTCGAACACTGAAGCTTTCTTT
CDR3aa: CASSQPGSNTEAFF
j_gene: TRBJ1-1
v_gene: TRBV6-1
d_gene: -
abundance: -

CDR3nt: TGCGCCAGCAGCTTGGATCCGGCTAGCACAGATACGCAGTATTTT
CDR3aa: CASSLDPASTDTQYF
j_gene: TRBJ2-3
v_gene: TRBV5-1
d_gene: -
abundance: few

CDR3nt: TGCGCCAGCAAGAGGGGACAAAACACTGAAGCTTTCTTT
CDR3aa: CASKRGQNTEAFF
j_gene: TRBJ1-1
v_gene: TRBV5-1
d_gene: -
abundance: -

CDR3nt: TGTGCCAGCAGCCCCTCTGGGGGAGATAGGTATGAGCAGTTCTTC
CDR3aa: CASSPSGGDRYEQFF
j_gene: TRBJ2-1
v_gene: TRBV11-3
d_gene: -
abundance: -

CDR3nt: TGTGCCAGCAGCCTCGAGGGTTATAGCAATCAGCCCCAGCATTTT
CDR3aa: CASSLEGYSNQPQHF
j_gene: TRBJ1-5
v_gene: TRBV7-2
d_gene: -
abundance: -

CDR3nt: TGTGCCTGGAGCCGAGTCTACGAGCAGTACTTC
CDR3aa: CAWSRVYEQYF
j_gene: TRBJ2-7
v_gene: TRBV30
d_gene: -
abundance: once

CDR3nt: TGCGCCAGCAGCCAAGATCGAAGGGTTTGGGAAAAACTGTTTTTT
CDR3aa: CASSQDRRVWEKLFF
j_gene: TRBJ1-4
v_gene: TRBV4-1
d_gene: -
abundance: -

CDR3nt: TGCGCCAGCAGCCAAGGTGAGGTGGGGAACTATGGCTACACCTTC
CDR3aa: CASSQGEVGNYGYTF
j_gene: TRBJ1-2
v_gene: TRBV4-1
d_gene: -
abundance: -

CDR3nt: TGTGCCAGCAGACTAGCGGTTCAAAGCACAGATACGCAGTATTTT
CDR3aa: CASRLAVQSTDTQYF
j_gene: TRBJ2-3
v_gene: TRBV2
d_gene: TRBD2
abundance: -

CDR3nt: TGCGCCAGCAGCCCCGGACAGGTAGCAACTAATGAAAAACTGTTTTTT
CDR3aa: CASSPGQVATNEKLFF
j_gene: TRBJ1-4
v_gene: TRBV5-1
d_gene: TRBD1
abundance: -

CDR3nt: TGTGCCAGCAGCGTGGTACAGGCAGGGGACTATGGCTACACCTTC
CDR3aa: CASSVVQAGDYGYTF
j_gene: TRBJ1-2
v_gene: TRBV28
d_gene: -
abundance: -

CDR3nt: TGTGCCAGCAGTTACAAGGGGTTAGGGACTGAAGCTTTCTTT
CDR3aa: CASSYKGLGTEAFF
j_gene: TRBJ1-1
v_gene: TRBV6-5
d_gene: -
abundance: -

CDR3nt: TGTGCTAGCAGCCGGGAATCAGCGGGGAACACCGGGGAGCTGTTTTTT
CDR3aa: CASSRESAGNTGELFF
j_gene: TRBJ2-2
v_gene: TRBV7-7
d_gene: -
abundance: -

CDR3nt: TGCAGCGTCGGGACAGGGGGCAATGAGCAGTTCTTC
CDR3aa: CSVGTGGNEQFF
j_gene: TRBJ2-1
v_gene: TRBV29-1
d_gene: TRBD1
abundance: -

CDR3nt: TGTGCCAGCAGCTGGAGAGTTGAGCAGTTCTTC
CDR3aa: CASSWRVEQFF
j_gene: TRBJ2-1
v_gene: TRBV11-2
d_gene: -
abundance: -

CDR3nt: TGTGCCAGTAGTCTCCGGGACAGGGCCGGGGAGCTGTTTTTT
CDR3aa: CASSLRDRAGELFF
j_gene: TRBJ2-2
v_gene: TRBV19
d_gene: TRBD1
abundance: -

CDR3nt: TGTGCCGGGACCCACGGGGGGCGGCGCACTGAAGCTTTCTTT
CDR3aa: CAGTHGGRRTEAFF
j_gene: TRBJ1-1
v_gene: TRBV30
d_gene: -
abundance: -

CDR3nt: TGTGCCAGCAGTCCTGGACTAGCGGGATATTCCTACGAGCAGTACTTC
CDR3aa: CASSPGLAGYSYEQYF
j_gene: TRBJ2-7
v_gene: TRBV27
d_gene: TRBD2
abundance: -

CDR3nt: TGCAGCGCCGTAGCGGGAGGGCGGGCAGATACGCAGTATTTT
CDR3aa: CSAVAGGRADTQYF
j_gene: TRBJ2-3
v_gene: TRBV29-1
d_gene: TRBD2
abundance: -

CDR3nt: TGTGCCAGCAGCTTATCTAACATCCCATCGGGACCGAGCTACACCTTC
CDR3aa: CASSLSNIPSGPSYTF
j_gene: TRBJ1-2
v_gene: TRBV7-2
d_gene: -
abundance: -

CDR3nt: TGTGCCAGTAGTATAGATCAGGGGCCAGGGCGATACACCTTC
CDR3aa: CASSIDQGPGRYTF
j_gene: TRBJ1-2
v_gene: TRBV19
d_gene: -
abundance: -

CDR3nt: TGTGCCAGCAGCCAAGAAACAGGTTCTAACTATGGCTACACCTTC
CDR3aa: CASSQETGSNYGYTF
j_gene: TRBJ1-2
v_gene: TRBV4-2
d_gene: -
abundance: -

CDR3nt: TGTGCCAGAAGCCCCCGGACTAGACGACTGACCGGGGAGCTGTTTTTT
CDR3aa: CARSPRTRRLTGELFF
j_gene: TRBJ2-2
v_gene: TRBV5-3
d_gene: TRBD2
abundance: once

CDR3nt: TGTGCCAGCAGTCCGGACAGGGGGCCCGCCTACAATGAGCAGTTCTTC
CDR3aa: CASSPDRGPAYNEQFF
j_gene: TRBJ2-1
v_gene: TRBV6-6
d_gene: TRBD1
abundance: many